The 18 T cell receptor beta chains below all came from one sample that was sequenced in a study of blood T cells in healthy people across ages. A second roughly 6 to 11 cycle PCR used barcoded and J-beta primers. TCRdb called the 5' RACE reads again in MiXCR, with one record for every CDR3 protein. The profile covers under 1,000,000 distinct CDR3 sequences, with about 42% appearing a single time and 15% to 20% taken by the ten largest. Material: blood. Receptor source: an elderly man in good health.

This clonotype was detected once. This rearrangement joins TRBV15 to TRBJ2-4; 13 bases match TRBD2. Germline CDR1 LNHNV, CDR2 YYDKDF (reference sequence). The junction had 5 bases not matched to a gene; V was cut back by 0 bases and J by 12 bases. CDR3 length: 15 amino acids. In DNA, the CDR3 is TGTGCCACCAGCAGAGATCTACTAGCGGGGGGGGGTCAGTACTTC. The encoded protein is CATSRDLLAGGGQYF.

The V and J genes are TRBV28 and TRBJ1-2, with unresolved D. V was pared by 7 bases and J by 7 bases, with 13 bases between. CDR1 is MDHEN, CDR2 SYDVKM, per germline. The CDR3 sequence is 12 residues long. The CDR3 nucleotides read TGTGCCAGCACCAGGACCTCGGGTGGCTACACCTTC. This translates into CASTRTSGGYTF.

This rearrangement joins TRBV15 to TRBJ2-1, with D possibly TRBD2 on 6 matching bases. The CDR3 contains 14 residues. Germline V CDR1 and CDR2: LNHNV, YYDKDF (reference sequence). Deletions cut 4 bases from V and 2 bases from J, with 9 bases between. Here the CDR3 DNA reads TGTGCCACCAGCATGGGCGGGACCTACAATGAGCAGTTCTTC. Its protein product is CATSMGGTYNEQFF.

CDR3 sequence: CASSQEHDSYTGELFF. For the CDR3, the DNA is TGCGCCAGCAGCCAAGAACACGATTCGTACACCGGGGAGCTGTTTTTT. The chain is built from TRBV4-3 and TRBJ2-2, with no clear D. Germline CDR1 is LGHNA and CDR2 is YSLEER. Trimming removed 0 bases at V and 3 bases at J, with 11 bases between. The CDR3 covers 16 residues.

The rearrangement links TRBV10-3 to TRBJ2-3; D is unclear. The CDR3 is 15 residues long. The germline CDR1 and CDR2 sequences are ENHRY and SYGVKD. Trimming took 0 bases from V and 3 from J, leaving 10 bases between them. The CDR3 DNA reads as TGTGCCATCAGTGAGTCGCCAGAGGTGACAGATACGCAGTATTTT. The encoded protein is CAISESPEVTDTQYF.

The chain combines TRBV4-2 with TRBJ2-3; a weak D match, TRBD1 (6 bases). Germline-derived CDR1 and CDR2 are LGHNA and YNFKEQ. The CDR3 totals 17 residues. The V end lost 10 bases, the J end lost 1 base, and 24 bases lay between the germline ends. The DNA for the CDR3 is TGTGCCAACAGACAAGAGGCCGGGACACTACGCACAGATACGCAGTATTTT. This codes for CANRQEAGTLRTDTQYF.

The J gene is TRBJ2-3, the V gene TRBV5-1; TRBD1 aligns across 8 bases. The length of the CDR3 is 14 residues. The junction had 2 bases not matched to a gene; V was cut back by 4 bases and J by 1 base. Germline loops: CDR1 SGHRS, CDR2 YFSETQ. DNA for the CDR3: TGCGCCAGCAGCACACAGGGGGGCACAGATACGCAGTATTTT. It translates to CASSTQGGTDTQYF.

This clonotype was detected only a few times. The chain carries TRBV4-2 and TRBJ2-1; maybe TRBD1 (6 bases). The CDR3 is made up of 14 amino acids. With 0 bases removed from V and 4 bases from J, the gap between germline ends came to 7 bases. Germline values: CDR1 LGHNA, CDR2 YNFKEQ. The CDR3 spells CASSQEDSYNEQFF. Written as DNA, the CDR3 is TGTGCCAGCAGCCAAGAGGACAGTTACAATGAGCAGTTCTTC.

At least ten counts were recorded for this clonotype. The J gene is TRBJ2-1, the V gene TRBV7-3; unclear D gene. Germline values: CDR1 SGHTA, CDR2 FQGTGA. The CDR3 spans 12 residues. V lost 4 bases to trimming and J lost 12 bases, with 13 bases between them. CDR3 in DNA: TGTGCCAGCAGCTCCTGGGTCGGCGGGCAGTTCTTC. Translating it yields CASSSWVGGQFF.

This clonotype was seen many times. This rearrangement joins TRBV20-1 to TRBJ2-1, with TRBD2 matching over 10 bases. There are 15 residues in the CDR3. Germline CDR1 and CDR2: DFQATT and SNEGSKA (reference sequence). Trimming at V came to 5 bases and at J to 0 bases, leaving 4 bases not matched to a gene. CDR3 residues: CSALKREGSYNEQFF. Here the CDR3 DNA reads TGCAGTGCTCTTAAGCGGGAGGGCTCCTACAATGAGCAGTTCTTC.

This chain connects TRBV4-1 to TRBJ1-4; D gene unclear. V was shortened by 3 bases and J by 12 bases, with 20 bases between the two germline ends. Germline V gene lookup returns CDR1 MGHRA and CDR2 YSYEKL. The CDR3 loop spans 15 amino acids. CDR3 in DNA: TGCGCCAGCAGCCATTGGCCGACCGACGGGGAAGAACTGTTTTTT. Protein sequence: CASSHWPTDGEELFF.

This clonotype was counted a single time. The genes are TRBV7-3 and TRBJ2-4, with TRBD1 matching 8 bases. This CDR3 spans 13 amino acids. Germline V CDR1 and CDR2: SGHTA, FQGTGA. V shed 2 bases and J 9 bases; nucleotides not matched to a gene: 3. CDR3 region: CASSLSQGGIQYF. In nucleotides, the CDR3 is TGTGCCAGCAGCTTATCACAGGGGGGCATTCAGTACTTC. Combining the CDR3 with reference TRBV7-3 and TRBJ2-4 gives the whole variable domain GAGVSQTPSNKVTEKGKYVELRCDPISGHTALYWYRQSLGQGPEFLIYFQGTGAADDSGLPNDRFFAVRPEGSVSTLKIQRTERGDSAVYLCASSLSQGGIQYFGAGTRLSVL.

Regarding this clonotype: Possible read error: a much larger clone is one base away. This chain connects TRBV7-2 to TRBJ2-5, with TRBD2 matching over 13 bases. The CDR3 is 16 amino acids. V gave up 1 base and J gave up 11 bases; unmatched junction bases: 10. The germline gives CDR1 SGHTA, CDR2 FQGNSA. The chain's CDR3 is CASSLEGTSGTNEQYF. Here the CDR3 DNA reads TGTGCCAGCAGCTTAGAAGGGACTAGCGGGACCAATGAGCAGTACTTC.

This clonotype showed up just a few times. V usage is TRBV12-3 or TRBV12-4 and J usage is TRBJ1-3; 7 bases are a match to TRBD1. The CDR3 is 15 residues long. The trim removed 6 bases at V and 2 bases at J, leaving 7 bases unmatched. The CDR3 region is CASSPQGGPGNTIYF. The CDR3 bases are TGTGCCAGCAGCCCGCAGGGGGGGCCTGGAAACACCATATATTTT.

The chain uses TRBV10-3 and TRBJ2-5; 7 bases are shared with TRBD2. J was trimmed by 3 bases and V by 6 bases; bases with no gene match: 7. CDR3 size: 14 residues. The germline gives CDR1 ENHRY, CDR2 SYGVKD. The CDR3 region is CAISPAAGEETQYF. DNA for the CDR3: TGTGCCATCAGCCCCGCGGCGGGAGAAGAGACCCAGTACTTC.

The table lists this clonotype with a few counts. The chain has TRBV6-1 and TRBJ2-1, with TRBD2 matching over 14 bases. From germline, CDR1 is MNHNS and CDR2 SASEGT. The CDR3 is made up of 16 amino acids. Trimming at V came to 5 bases and at J to 9 bases, leaving 9 bases not matched to a gene. The CDR3 sequence: CASSKPGLAGAGEQFF. Written as DNA, the CDR3 is TGTGCCAGCAGTAAGCCGGGACTAGCGGGAGCGGGTGAGCAGTTCTTC.

This chain connects TRBV7-9 to TRBJ2-3; D ambiguous. The CDR3 is made up of 15 amino acids. Germline V gene data show CDR1 as SEHNR and CDR2 as FQNEAQ (reference sequence). Trimming took 1 base from V and 3 from J, leaving 11 bases between them. The CDR3 nucleotides are TGTGCCAGCAGCTTAGAATGGGGATTGACAGATACGCAGTATTTT. Protein product: CASSLEWGLTDTQYF. Full variable domain (outside the CDR3, taken from reference TRBV7-9 and TRBJ2-3): DTGVSQNPRHKITKRGQNVTFRCDPISEHNRLYWYRQTLGQGPEFLTYFQNEAQLEKSRLLSDRFSAERPKGSFSTLEIQRTEQGDSAMYLCASSLEWGLTDTQYFGPGTRLTVL.

This clonotype occurred many times. This chain connects TRBV29-1 to TRBJ2-5; TRBD1 might be the D (6 bases). V lost 2 bases and J lost 3, with 7 bases in between. The CDR3 is made up of 12 amino acids. Per the germline V gene, CDR1 is SQVTM and CDR2 is ANQGSEA. The chain's CDR3 is CSVESGEETQYF. CDR3 in DNA: TGCAGCGTTGAATCAGGGGAAGAGACCCAGTACTTC.